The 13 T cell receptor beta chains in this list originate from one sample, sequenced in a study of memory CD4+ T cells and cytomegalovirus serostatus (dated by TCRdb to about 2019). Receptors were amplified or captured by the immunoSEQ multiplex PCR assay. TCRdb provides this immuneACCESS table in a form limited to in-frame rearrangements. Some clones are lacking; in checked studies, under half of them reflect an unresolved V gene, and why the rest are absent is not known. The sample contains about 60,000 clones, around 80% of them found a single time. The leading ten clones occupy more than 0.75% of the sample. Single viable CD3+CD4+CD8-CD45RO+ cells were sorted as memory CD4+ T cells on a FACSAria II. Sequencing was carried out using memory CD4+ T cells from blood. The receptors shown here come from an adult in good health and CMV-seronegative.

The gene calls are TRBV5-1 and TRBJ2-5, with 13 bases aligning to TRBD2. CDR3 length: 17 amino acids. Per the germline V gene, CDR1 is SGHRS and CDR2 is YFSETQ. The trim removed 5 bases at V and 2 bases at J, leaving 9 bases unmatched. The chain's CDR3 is CASSRGETSGGQETQYF. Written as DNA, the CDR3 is TGCGCCAGCAGTCGGGGGGAGACTAGCGGGGGGCAAGAGACCCAGTACTTC.

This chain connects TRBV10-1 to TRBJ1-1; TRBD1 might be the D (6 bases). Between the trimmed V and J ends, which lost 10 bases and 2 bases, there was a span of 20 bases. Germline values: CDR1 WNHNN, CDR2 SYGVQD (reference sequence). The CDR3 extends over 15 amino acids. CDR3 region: CANAFYHRVNTEAFF. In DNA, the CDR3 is TGCGCCAACGCATTTTACCACAGGGTAAACACTGAAGCTTTCTTT.

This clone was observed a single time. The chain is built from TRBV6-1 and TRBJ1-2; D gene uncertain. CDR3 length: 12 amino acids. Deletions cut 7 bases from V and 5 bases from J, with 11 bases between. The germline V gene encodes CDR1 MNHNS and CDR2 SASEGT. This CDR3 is CASTRTKYGYTF. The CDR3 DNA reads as TGTGCCAGCACTCGCACGAAGTATGGCTACACCTTC.

For the CDR3, the DNA is TGTGCCAGCAGCTCTCGGGGGGAGAACACCGGGGAGCTGTTTTTT. Protein: CASSSRGENTGELFF. The chain is built from TRBV7-8 and TRBJ2-2, with TRBD2 matching 7 bases. The length of the CDR3 is 15 residues. Trimming cost V 4 bases and J 1 base; bases outside gene matches: 3. Germline CDR1 and CDR2: SGHVS and FQNEAQ.

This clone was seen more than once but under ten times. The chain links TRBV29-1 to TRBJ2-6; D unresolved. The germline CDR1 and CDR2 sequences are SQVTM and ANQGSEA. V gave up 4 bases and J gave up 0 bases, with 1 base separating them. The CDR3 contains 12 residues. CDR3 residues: CSVASGANVLTF. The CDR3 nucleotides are TGCAGCGTTGCCTCTGGGGCCAACGTCCTGACTTTC.

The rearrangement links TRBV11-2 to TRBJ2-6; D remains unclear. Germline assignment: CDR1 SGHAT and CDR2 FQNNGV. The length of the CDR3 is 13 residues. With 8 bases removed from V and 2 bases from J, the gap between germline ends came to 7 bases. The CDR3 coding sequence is TGTGCCAGCCGCCTCCCTGGGGCCAACGTCCTGACTTTC. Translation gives CASRLPGANVLTF. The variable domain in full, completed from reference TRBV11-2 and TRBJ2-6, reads EAGVAQSPRYKIIEKRQSVAFWCNPISGHATLYWYQQILGQGPKLLIQFQNNGVVDDSQLPKDRFSAERLKGVDSTLKIQPAKLEDSAVYLCASRLPGANVLTFGAGSRLTVL.

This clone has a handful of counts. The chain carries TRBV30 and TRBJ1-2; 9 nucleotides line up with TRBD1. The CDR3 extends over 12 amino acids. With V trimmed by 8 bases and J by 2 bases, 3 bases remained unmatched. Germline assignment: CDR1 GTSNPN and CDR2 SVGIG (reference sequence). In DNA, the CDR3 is TGTGCCCGCGGGACAGGGAACTATGGCTACACCTTC. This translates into CARGTGNYGYTF.

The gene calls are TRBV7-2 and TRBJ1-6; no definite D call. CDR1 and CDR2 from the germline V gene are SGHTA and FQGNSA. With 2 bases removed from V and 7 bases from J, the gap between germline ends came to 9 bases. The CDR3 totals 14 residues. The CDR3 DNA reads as TGTGCCAGCAGCTTATTAGGGCGCAATTCACCCCTCCACTTT. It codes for CASSLLGRNSPLHF.

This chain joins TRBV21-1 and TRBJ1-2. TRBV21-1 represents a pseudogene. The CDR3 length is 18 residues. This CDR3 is CASSKERGEDGSNYGYTF. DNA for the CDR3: TGTGCCAGCAGCAAAGAGCGGGGAGAGGACGGTTCTAACTATGGCTACACCTTC.

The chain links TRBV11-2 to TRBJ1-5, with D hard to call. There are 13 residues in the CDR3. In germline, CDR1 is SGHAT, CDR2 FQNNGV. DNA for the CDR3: TGTGCGGCGGATGCGCAGCGCAATCAGCCCCAGCATTTT. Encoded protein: CAADAQRNQPQHF.

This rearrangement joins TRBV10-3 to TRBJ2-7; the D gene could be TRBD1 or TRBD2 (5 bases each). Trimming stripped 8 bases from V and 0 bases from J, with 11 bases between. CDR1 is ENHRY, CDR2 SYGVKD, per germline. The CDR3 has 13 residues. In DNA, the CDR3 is TGTGCCATCGGAAGGGACCACTCCTACGAGCAGTACTTC. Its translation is CAIGRDHSYEQYF.

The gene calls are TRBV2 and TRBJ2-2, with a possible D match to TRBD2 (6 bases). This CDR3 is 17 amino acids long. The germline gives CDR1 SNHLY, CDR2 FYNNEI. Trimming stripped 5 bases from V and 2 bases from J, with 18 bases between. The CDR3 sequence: CASSRHDPGANTGELFF. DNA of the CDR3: TGTGCCAGCAGTCGACATGATCCGGGAGCCAACACCGGGGAGCTGTTTTTT.

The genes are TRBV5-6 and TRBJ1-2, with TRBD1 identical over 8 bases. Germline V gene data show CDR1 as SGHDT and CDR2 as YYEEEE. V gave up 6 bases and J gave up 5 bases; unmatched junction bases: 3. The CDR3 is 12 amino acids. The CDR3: CASNRDRYGYTF. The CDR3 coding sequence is TGTGCCAGCAACCGGGACAGGTATGGCTACACCTTC. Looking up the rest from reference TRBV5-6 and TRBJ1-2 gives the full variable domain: DAGVTQSPTHLIKTRGQQVTLRCSPKSGHDTVSWYQQALGQGPQFIFQYYEEEERQRGNFPDRFSGHQFPNYSSELNVNALLLGDSALYLCASNRDRYGYTFGSGTRLTVV.